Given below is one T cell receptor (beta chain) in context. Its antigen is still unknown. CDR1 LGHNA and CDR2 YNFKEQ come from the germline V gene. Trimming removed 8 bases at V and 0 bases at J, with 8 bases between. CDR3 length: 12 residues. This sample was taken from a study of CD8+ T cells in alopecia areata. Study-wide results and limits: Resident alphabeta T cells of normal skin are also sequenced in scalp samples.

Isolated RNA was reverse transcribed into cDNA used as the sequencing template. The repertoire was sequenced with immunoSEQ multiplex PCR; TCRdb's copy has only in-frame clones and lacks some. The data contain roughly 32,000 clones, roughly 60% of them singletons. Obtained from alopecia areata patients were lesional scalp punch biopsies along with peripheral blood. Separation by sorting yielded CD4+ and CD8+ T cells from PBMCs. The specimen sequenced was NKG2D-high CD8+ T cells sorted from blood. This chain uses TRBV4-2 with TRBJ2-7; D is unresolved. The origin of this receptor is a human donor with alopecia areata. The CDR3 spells CASEGSSYEQYF. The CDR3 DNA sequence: TGTGCCAGCGAAGGGTCCTCCTACGAGCAGTACTTC.